Reported below is one T cell receptor (beta chain). Ten or more counts support this clonotype. Its antigen target is currently unknown. Base-call qualities are not available, and no considerably larger clone is one nucleotide away. The junction shows trimming of 3 bases on V and 7 bases on J, and the gene matches do not reach 1 base of it. CDR1 and CDR2 are drawn from the germline V gene (reference sequence): SGHNT, YYREEE. The CDR3 measures 14 amino acids from cysteine to phenylalanine. Of all the DNA, just the CDR3 is kept, 42 bases in frame from base 1. This entry comes from a study of T-cell reconstitution after alpha-beta-depleted transplantation in children (TCRdb year 2016). The study in broad terms: Using TCR repertoire profiling, the study quantitatively followed how T-cell immune reconstitution unfolded in children after TCRalphabeta/CD19-depleted allogeneic hematopoietic cell transplantation.

Libraries were constructed by PCR. Sequencing relied on an Illumina HiSeq 2500. To normalize quantification of the TCRbeta repertoire, the TCR libraries were built with molecular barcoding that relied on unique molecular identifiers. TCRdb applied fastp at Q25 and MiXCR to the public reads, then kept only in-frame beta chains. Every CDR3 protein is listed once, alongside the most common genes and DNA of its rows. Counted in this sample were about 500,000 distinct CDR3 sequences; approximately 30% of them appeared once. About 2.3% of the sample goes to the ten largest clones. The sequence was collected from a human donor who donated a stem cell graft to a child with aplastic anemia. The chain joins TRBV5-4 to TRBJ2-1, with 13 junctional bases fitting TRBD2. Sequencing used PBMCs from the stem cell graft donor, obtained from the stem cell graft. The CDR3 reads CASSWTSGSNEQFF. The nucleotide sequence is given as TGTGCCAGCAGCTGGACTAGCGGGAGTAATGAGCAGTTCTTC.